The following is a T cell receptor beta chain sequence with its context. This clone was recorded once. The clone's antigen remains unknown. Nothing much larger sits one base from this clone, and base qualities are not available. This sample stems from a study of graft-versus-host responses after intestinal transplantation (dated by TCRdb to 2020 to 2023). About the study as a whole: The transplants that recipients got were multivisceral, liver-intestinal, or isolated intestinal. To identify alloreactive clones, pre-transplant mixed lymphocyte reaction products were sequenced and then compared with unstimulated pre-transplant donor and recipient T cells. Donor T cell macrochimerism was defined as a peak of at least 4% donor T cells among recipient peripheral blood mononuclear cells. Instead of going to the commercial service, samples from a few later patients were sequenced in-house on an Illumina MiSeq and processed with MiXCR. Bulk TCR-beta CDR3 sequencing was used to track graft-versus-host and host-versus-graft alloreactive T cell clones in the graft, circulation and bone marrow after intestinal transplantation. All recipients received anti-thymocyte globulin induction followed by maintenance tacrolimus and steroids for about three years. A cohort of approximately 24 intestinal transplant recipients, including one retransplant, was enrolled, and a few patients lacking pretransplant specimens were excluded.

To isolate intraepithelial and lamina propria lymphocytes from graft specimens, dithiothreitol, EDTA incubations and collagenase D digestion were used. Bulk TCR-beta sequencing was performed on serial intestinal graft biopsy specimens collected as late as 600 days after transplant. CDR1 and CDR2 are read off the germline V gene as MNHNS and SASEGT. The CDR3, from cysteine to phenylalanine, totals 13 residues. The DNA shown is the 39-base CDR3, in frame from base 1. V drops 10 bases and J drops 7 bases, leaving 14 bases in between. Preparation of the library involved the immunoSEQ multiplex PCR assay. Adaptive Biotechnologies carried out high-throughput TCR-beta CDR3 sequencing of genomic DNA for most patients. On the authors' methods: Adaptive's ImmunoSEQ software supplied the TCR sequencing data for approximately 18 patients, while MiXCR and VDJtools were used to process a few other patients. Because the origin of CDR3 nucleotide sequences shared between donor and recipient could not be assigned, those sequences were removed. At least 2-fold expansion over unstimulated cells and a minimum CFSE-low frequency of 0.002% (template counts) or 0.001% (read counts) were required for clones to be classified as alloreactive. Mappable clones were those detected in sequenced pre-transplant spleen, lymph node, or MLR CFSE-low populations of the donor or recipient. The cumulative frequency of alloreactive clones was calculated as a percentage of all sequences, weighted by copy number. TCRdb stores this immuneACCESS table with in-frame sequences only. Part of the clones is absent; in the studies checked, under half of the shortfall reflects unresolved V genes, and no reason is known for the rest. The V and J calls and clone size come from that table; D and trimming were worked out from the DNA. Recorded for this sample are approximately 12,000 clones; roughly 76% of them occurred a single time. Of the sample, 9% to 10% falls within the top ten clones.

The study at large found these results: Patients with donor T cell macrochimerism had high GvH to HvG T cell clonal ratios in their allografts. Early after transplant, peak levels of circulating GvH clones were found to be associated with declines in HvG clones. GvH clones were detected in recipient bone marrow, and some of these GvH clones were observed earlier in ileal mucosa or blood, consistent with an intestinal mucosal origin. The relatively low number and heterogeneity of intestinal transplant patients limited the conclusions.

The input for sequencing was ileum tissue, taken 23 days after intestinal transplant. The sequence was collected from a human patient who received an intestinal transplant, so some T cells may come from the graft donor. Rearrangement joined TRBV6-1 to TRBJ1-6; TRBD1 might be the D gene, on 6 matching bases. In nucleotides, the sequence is TGTGCCACTCGGGACAATCAGAATTCACCCCTCCACTTT. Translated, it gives CATRDNQNSPLHF.